Below, 11 T cell receptor beta chains from the same sample are listed, as sequenced in a study of control samples from healthy donors and cancer patients. Method: immunoSEQ multiplex PCR; TCRdb's copy keeps in-frame clones and lacks some. Of some 200,000 clones listed, 75% to 95% are singletons. Sequenced material: blood. The origin of the receptors is a woman in her thirties in good health.

The chain is built from TRBV4-3 and TRBJ1-2; no reliable D call. The CDR3 length is 15 residues. Trimming removed 0 bases from V and 1 base from J, with 9 bases in between. Per the germline V gene, CDR1 is LGHNA and CDR2 is YSLEER. The CDR3 DNA sequence: TGCGCCAGCAGCCAAGAAGTCAACCTTAACTATGGCTACACCTTC. Its translation is CASSQEVNLNYGYTF.

The gene calls are TRBV29-1 and TRBJ1-2; D gene unclear. With 0 bases removed from V and 5 bases from J, the gap between germline ends came to 7 bases. The germline gives CDR1 SQVTM, CDR2 ANQGSEA. The CDR3 extends over 12 amino acids. Written as DNA, the CDR3 is TGCAGCGTTGAAGATTGGGGATATGGCTACACCTTC. Its protein product is CSVEDWGYGYTF.

This sequence joins TRBV27 and TRBJ1-5, with TRBD1 matching 12 bases. Germline V gene data show CDR1 as MNHEY and CDR2 as SMNVEV (reference sequence). Germline trimming cut 5 bases from V and 0 bases from J; bases unmatched to any gene: 23. The CDR3 runs 23 residues. The DNA of the CDR3 is TGTGCCAGCAGTCCAGGGACAGGGGGCGAAGGATCCATTGGATACTATAGCAATCAGCCCCAGCATTTT. This codes for CASSPGTGGEGSIGYYSNQPQHF.

The gene calls are TRBV30 and TRBJ2-7, with 7 bases identical to TRBD2. The CDR3 loop spans 13 amino acids. The V gene's germline CDR1 is GTSNPN and CDR2 SVGIG (reference sequence). Unmatched junction bases numbered 7, after V lost 3 bases and J lost 5 bases. CDR3 DNA sequence: TGTGCCTGGAGCCCCCTGGGAGGGGACGAGCAGTACTTC. Protein: CAWSPLGGDEQYF.

This clone was recorded once. Relative to the germline gene, one junction end is altered; a read error may explain this. The rearrangement joins TRBV12-3 or TRBV12-4 to TRBJ1-2, with a possible D match to TRBD1 (5 bases). The CDR3 sequence is 12 residues long. The DNA for the CDR3 is TGTGCCAGCAGTCCTGAGACAGATGGCCACACCTTC. Translating gives CASSPETDGHTF.

This chain uses TRBV18 with TRBJ1-1, with 9 bases that match TRBD1. The germline V gene has CDR1 KGHSH and CDR2 LQKENI. The CDR3 contains 13 residues. V trimming: 5 bases; J trimming: 5 bases; junction bases outside the gene matches: 3. The chain's CDR3 is CASSWTGETEAFF. DNA for the CDR3: TGTGCCAGCTCATGGACAGGGGAGACTGAAGCTTTCTTT.

The J gene is TRBJ2-2, the V gene TRBV6-6; a possible D gene is TRBD2 (6 bases). V was shortened by 6 bases and J by 1 base, with 9 bases between the two germline ends. This CDR3 spans 14 amino acids. The germline V gene has CDR1 MNHNY and CDR2 SVGAGI (reference sequence). The CDR3 coding sequence is TGTGCCAGCAGGCCGGGGGTGAACACCGGGGAGCTGTTTTTT. Translating it yields CASRPGVNTGELFF.

This chain joins TRBV7-3 and TRBJ2-1, with D tentatively TRBD2 (5 bases). There are 14 residues in the CDR3. Trimming took 0 bases from V and 8 from J, leaving 11 bases between them. The germline gives CDR1 SGHTA, CDR2 FQGTGA. The CDR3 loop reads CASSLTLAGHEQFF. The CDR3 DNA sequence: TGTGCCAGCAGCTTAACCCTAGCAGGCCATGAGCAGTTCTTC.

The rearrangement joins TRBV19 to TRBJ1-6, with 7 bases fitting TRBD1. Germline CDR1 LNHDA, CDR2 SQIVND (reference sequence). V shed 6 bases, J shed 7 bases, and the junction held 6 bases outside the gene matches. This CDR3 has 14 amino acids. The CDR3 DNA is TGTGCCAGTAGCGGGGGGACAGAGAATTCACCCCTCCACTTT. It is translated as CASSGGTENSPLHF. Full variable domain (rest looked up from reference TRBV19 and TRBJ1-6): DGGITQSPKYLFRKEGQNVTLSCEQNLNHDAMYWYRQDPGQGLRLIYYSQIVNDFQKGDIAEGYSVSREKKESFPLTVTSAQKNPTAFYLCASSGGTENSPLHFGNGTRLTVT.

V gene TRBV6-2 or TRBV6-3 combines with J gene TRBJ2-2; D perhaps matches TRBD2 (5 bases). With 2 bases removed from V and 6 bases from J, the gap between germline ends came to 10 bases. Germline values: CDR1 MNHEY, CDR2 SVGEGT. There are 14 residues in the CDR3. Here the CDR3 reads CASSYGSSSGELFF. DNA of the CDR3: TGTGCCAGCAGTTACGGGTCTAGCTCCGGGGAGCTGTTTTTT.

The rearrangement joins TRBV7-3 to TRBJ2-5; 10 nucleotides match TRBD2. V was clipped by 5 bases and J by 2 bases; unmatched bases: 2. The CDR3 is 14 residues long. Per the germline V gene, CDR1 is SGHTA and CDR2 is FQGTGA. DNA of the CDR3: TGTGCCAGCAGCGCGGGACTAGCGCAAGAGACCCAGTACTTC. Protein: CASSAGLAQETQYF.